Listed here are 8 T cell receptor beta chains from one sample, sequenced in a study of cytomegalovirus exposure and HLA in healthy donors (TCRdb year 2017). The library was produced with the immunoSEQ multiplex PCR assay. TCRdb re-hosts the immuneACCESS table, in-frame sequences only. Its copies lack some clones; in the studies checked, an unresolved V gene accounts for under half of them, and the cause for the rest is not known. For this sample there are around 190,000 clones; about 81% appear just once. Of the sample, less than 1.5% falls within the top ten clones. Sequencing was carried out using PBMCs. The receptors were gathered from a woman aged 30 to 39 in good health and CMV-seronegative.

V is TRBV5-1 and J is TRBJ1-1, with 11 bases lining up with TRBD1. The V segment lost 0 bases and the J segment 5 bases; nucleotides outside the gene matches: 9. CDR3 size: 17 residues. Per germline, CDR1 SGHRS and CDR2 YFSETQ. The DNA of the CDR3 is TGCGCCAGCAGCTTGGGGCTTCGGACAGGGGGCTATACTGAAGCTTTCTTT. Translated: CASSLGLRTGGYTEAFF.

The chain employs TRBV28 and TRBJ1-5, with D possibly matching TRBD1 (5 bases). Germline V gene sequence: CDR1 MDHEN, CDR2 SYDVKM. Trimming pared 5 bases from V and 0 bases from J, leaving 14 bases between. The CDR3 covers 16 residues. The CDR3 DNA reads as TGTGCCAGCAGTAGCCTAAGGGGAGGTAGCAATCAGCCCCAGCATTTT. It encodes CASSSLRGGSNQPQHF.

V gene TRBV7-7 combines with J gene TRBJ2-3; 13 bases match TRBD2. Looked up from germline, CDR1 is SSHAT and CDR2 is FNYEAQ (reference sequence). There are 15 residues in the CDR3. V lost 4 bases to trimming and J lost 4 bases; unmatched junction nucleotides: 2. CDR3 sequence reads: CASSSGLAGADTQYF. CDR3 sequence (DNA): TGTGCCAGCAGCTCCGGACTAGCGGGAGCAGATACGCAGTATTTT. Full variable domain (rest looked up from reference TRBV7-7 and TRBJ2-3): GAGVSQSPRYKVTKRGQDVTLRCDPISSHATLYWYQQALGQGPEFLTYFNYEAQPDKSGLPSDRFSAERPEGSISTLTIQRTEQRDSAMYRCASSSGLAGADTQYFGPGTRLTVL.

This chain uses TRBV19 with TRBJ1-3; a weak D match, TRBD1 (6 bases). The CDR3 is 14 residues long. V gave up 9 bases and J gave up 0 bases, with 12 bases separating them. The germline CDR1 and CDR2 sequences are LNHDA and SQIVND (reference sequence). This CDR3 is CASPSQGSGNTIYF. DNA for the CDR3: TGTGCCAGCCCTTCACAGGGCTCTGGAAACACCATATATTTT. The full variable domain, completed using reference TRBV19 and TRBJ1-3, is DGGITQSPKYLFRKEGQNVTLSCEQNLNHDAMYWYRQDPGQGLRLIYYSQIVNDFQKGDIAEGYSVSREKKESFPLTVTSAQKNPTAFYLCASPSQGSGNTIYFGEGSWLTVV.

The CDR3 DNA is TGTGCCAGCTCACTCAGCCGGGACTACAATCAGCCCCAGCATTTT. Its translation: CASSLSRDYNQPQHF. The V call is TRBV18, the J call TRBJ1-5; a weak D match, TRBD1 (5 bases). V shed 4 bases and J shed 3 bases, with 13 bases lying between them. The germline V gene encodes CDR1 KGHSH and CDR2 LQKENI. This CDR3 has 15 amino acids.

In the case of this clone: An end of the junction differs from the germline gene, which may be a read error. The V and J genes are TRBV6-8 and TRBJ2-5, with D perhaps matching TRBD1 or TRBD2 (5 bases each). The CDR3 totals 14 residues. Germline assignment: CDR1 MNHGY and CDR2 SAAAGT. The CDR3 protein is CASIYRRRQETQYF. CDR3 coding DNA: TGTGCCAGCATTTACAGGAGGCGCCAAGAGACCCAGTACTTC.

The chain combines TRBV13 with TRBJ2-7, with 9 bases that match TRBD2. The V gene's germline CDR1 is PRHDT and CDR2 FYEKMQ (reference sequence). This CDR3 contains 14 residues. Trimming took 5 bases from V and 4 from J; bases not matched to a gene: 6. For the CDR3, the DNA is TGTGCCAGCAGCAAGCGGGGGGTAGAATACGAGCAGTACTTC. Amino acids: CASSKRGVEYEQYF.

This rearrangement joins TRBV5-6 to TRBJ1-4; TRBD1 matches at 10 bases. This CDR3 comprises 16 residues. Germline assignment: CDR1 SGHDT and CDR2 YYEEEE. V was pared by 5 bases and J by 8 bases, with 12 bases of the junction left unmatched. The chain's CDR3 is CASSQTGQGGLEKLFF. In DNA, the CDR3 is TGTGCCAGCAGTCAAACCGGACAGGGGGGATTGGAAAAACTGTTTTTT. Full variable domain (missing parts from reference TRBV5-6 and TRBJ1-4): DAGVTQSPTHLIKTRGQQVTLRCSPKSGHDTVSWYQQALGQGPQFIFQYYEEEERQRGNFPDRFSGHQFPNYSSELNVNALLLGDSALYLCASSQTGQGGLEKLFFGSGTQLSVL.